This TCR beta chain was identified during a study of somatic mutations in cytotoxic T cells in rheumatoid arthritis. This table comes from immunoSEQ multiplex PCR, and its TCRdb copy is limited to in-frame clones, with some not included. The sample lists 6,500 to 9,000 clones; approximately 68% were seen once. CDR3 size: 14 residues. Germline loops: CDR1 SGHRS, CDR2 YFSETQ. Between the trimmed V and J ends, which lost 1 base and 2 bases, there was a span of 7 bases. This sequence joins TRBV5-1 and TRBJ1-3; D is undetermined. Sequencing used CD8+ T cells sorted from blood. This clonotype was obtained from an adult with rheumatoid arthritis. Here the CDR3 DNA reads TGCGCCAGCAGCTTGAAGGGTCCTGGAAACACCATATATTTT. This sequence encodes CASSLKGPGNTIYF.